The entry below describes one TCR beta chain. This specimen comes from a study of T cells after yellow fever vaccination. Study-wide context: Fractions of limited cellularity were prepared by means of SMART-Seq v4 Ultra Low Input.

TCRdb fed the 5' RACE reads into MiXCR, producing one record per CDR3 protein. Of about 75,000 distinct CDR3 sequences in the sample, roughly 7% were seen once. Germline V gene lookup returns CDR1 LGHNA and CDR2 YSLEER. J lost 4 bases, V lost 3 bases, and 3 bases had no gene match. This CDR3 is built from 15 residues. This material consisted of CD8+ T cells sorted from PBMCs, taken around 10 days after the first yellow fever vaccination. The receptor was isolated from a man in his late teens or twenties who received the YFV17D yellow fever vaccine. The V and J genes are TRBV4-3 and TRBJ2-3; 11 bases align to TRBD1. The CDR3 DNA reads TGCGCCAGCAGCCACGGACAGGGGGCAGCAGATACGCAGTATTTT. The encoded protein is CASSHGQGAADTQYF.